These 27 T cell receptor beta chains share one sample of origin, sequenced in a study of CD8+CD57+ T cells in acquired aplastic anemia (dated by TCRdb to the late 2010s). Sequencing took place on an Illumina HiSeq 2000. TCR beta VDJ combination and CDR3 sequence profiling used genomic DNA as the template. TCRdb trimmed public reads at Q25 via fastp, called clones via MiXCR and kept in-frame beta chains. Rows with one shared CDR3 protein collapse into an entry with the most common genes and DNA. The sample table shows some 140,000 distinct CDR3 sequences, and about 48% are seen once. Together, the top ten hold approximately 12% of the sample. The patients picked for sequencing were ones in whom flow cytometry had shown an expansion of CD8+CD57+ cells. Sequencing used sorted CD4+, CD8+, or CD8+CD57+ T cells (not recorded which) from PBMCs. These receptors came from a human donor with aplastic anemia.

This clonotype was picked up many times. The chain recombines TRBV12-3 or TRBV12-4 with TRBJ2-1; D might be TRBD1 or TRBD2, each matching 5 bases. This CDR3 has 14 residues. V lost 6 bases and J 8 bases, leaving 17 bases between the germline ends. Here the CDR3 DNA reads TGTGCCAGCAGCTCCGGGACGACTATCGATGAGCAGTTCTTC. Amino acid sequence: CASSSGTTIDEQFF.

This clonotype was picked up many times. CDR3 sequence (DNA): TGTGCCAGCAGCCAAGGTACAGCCTTACCTGACGGCTACACCTTC. This sequence encodes CASSQGTALPDGYTF. The chain joins TRBV4-2 to TRBJ1-2; D remains ambiguous. The CDR3 is 15 residues long. V was pared by 1 base and J by 8 bases, with 17 bases between. Germline CDR1 LGHNA, CDR2 YNFKEQ.

This clonotype appeared many times. The CDR3 loop is CASSEAGLAGPMETQYF. The CDR3, as DNA: TGTGCCAGCAGTGAAGCGGGACTAGCGGGCCCCATGGAGACCCAGTACTTC. The chain combines TRBV6-1 with TRBJ2-5; 12 bases are shared with TRBD2. The junction had 7 bases not matched to a gene; V was cut back by 0 bases and J by 5 bases. CDR3 length: 17 residues. Germline values: CDR1 MNHNS, CDR2 SASEGT.

The chain combines TRBV12-3 or TRBV12-4 with TRBJ2-1, with 10 bases identical to TRBD1. The V and J ends lost 5 bases and 0 bases, in that order; junction bases with no gene match: 7. This CDR3 has 17 residues. CDR3 DNA: TGTGCCAGCAGTCCGGGACAGGGGACTAGCTCCTACAATGAGCAGTTCTTC. Encoded protein: CASSPGQGTSSYNEQFF.

The V gene is TRBV12-3 or TRBV12-4, the J gene TRBJ1-2, with TRBD1 as a possible D gene (5 bases). V shed 4 bases and J shed 2 bases, with 14 bases lying between them. The CDR3 extends over 15 amino acids. For the CDR3, the DNA is TGTGCCAGCAGTTCGCATGGGGGAACCAACTATGGCTACACCTTC. Translation: CASSSHGGTNYGYTF.

This clonotype was seen ten or more times. The gene calls are TRBV20-1 and TRBJ2-7; TRBD2 matches 8 bases. Looked up from germline, CDR1 is DFQATT and CDR2 is SNEGSKA (reference sequence). The CDR3 has 15 amino acids. The V segment lost 0 bases and the J segment 2 bases; nucleotides outside the gene matches: 6. CDR3 amino acids: CSARDERGKAYEQYF. CDR3 DNA: TGCAGTGCTAGAGATGAGCGGGGGAAGGCCTACGAGCAGTACTTC.

The chain links TRBV19 to TRBJ2-2; 11 bases line up with TRBD1. V trimming: 9 bases; J trimming: 3 bases; junction bases outside the gene matches: 6. The germline V gene has CDR1 LNHDA and CDR2 SQIVND (reference sequence). The CDR3 extends over 15 amino acids. The CDR3 protein is CASVRDRGDTGELFF. CDR3 nucleotide sequence: TGTGCCAGCGTCCGGGACAGGGGGGACACCGGGGAGCTGTTTTTT.

This clonotype was seen repeatedly, ten times or more. The chain has TRBV5-6 and TRBJ2-1; D could derive from TRBD1 or TRBD2 (6 bases each). V was trimmed by 6 bases and J by 4 bases, leaving 20 bases between them. The germline gives CDR1 SGHDT, CDR2 YYEEEE. CDR3 length equals 16 residues. CDR3 sequence reads: CASTLTGGTTYNEQFF. The CDR3 DNA is TGTGCCAGCACCCTCACAGGAGGGACAACTTACAATGAGCAGTTCTTC. The whole variable domain, filled in from reference TRBV5-6 and TRBJ2-1, reads DAGVTQSPTHLIKTRGQQVTLRCSPKSGHDTVSWYQQALGQGPQFIFQYYEEEERQRGNFPDRFSGHQFPNYSSELNVNALLLGDSALYLCASTLTGGTTYNEQFFGPGTRLTVL.

The chain recombines TRBV24-1 with TRBJ2-2, with unresolved D. This CDR3 has 14 residues. The V gene's germline CDR1 is KGHDR and CDR2 SFDVKD. V lost 1 base, J lost 2 bases, and 4 bases lay in between. In nucleotides, the CDR3 is TGTGCCACCAGTGATTTTGGAAACACCGGGGAGCTGTTTTTT. Translation: CATSDFGNTGELFF.

This clonotype was found once. This sequence joins TRBV29-1 and TRBJ2-7, with D possibly being TRBD2 (5 bases). The ends were cut back, 4 bases at V and 0 bases at J, with 10 bases in the middle. The germline V gene encodes CDR1 SQVTM and CDR2 ANQGSEA. The CDR3 extends over 13 amino acids. In nucleotides, the CDR3 is TGCAGCGTTGTCAGCGGAAGCTCCTACGAGCAGTACTTC. It yields the protein CSVVSGSSYEQYF.

This clonotype came up a few times. The genes are TRBV3-1 and TRBJ1-3; D gene ambiguous. Between the trimmed V and J ends, which lost 0 bases and 5 bases, there was a span of 17 bases. The length of the CDR3 is 17 residues. Germline lookup yields CDR1 LGHDT and CDR2 YNNKEL (reference sequence). CDR3 region: CASSQDPGIGLRNTIYF. Written as DNA, the CDR3 is TGTGCCAGCAGCCAAGATCCGGGGATAGGGCTCAGAAACACCATATATTTT.

The genes are TRBV15 and TRBJ2-3, with 9 positions matching TRBD1. The J segment lost 3 bases and the V segment lost 1 base, leaving 5 bases of the junction unmatched. CDR1 and CDR2 (germline): LNHNV, YYDKDF (reference sequence). The CDR3 contains 16 residues. CDR3 bases: TGTGCCACCAGCAGAGTAGGTGGGACAGGGACAGATACGCAGTATTTT. Its translation is CATSRVGGTGTDTQYF.

V gene TRBV7-8 combines with J gene TRBJ2-5; 14 nucleotides match TRBD2. This CDR3 comprises 17 residues. The V segment lost 5 bases and the J segment 3 bases; nucleotides outside the gene matches: 8. The germline CDR1 and CDR2 sequences are SGHVS and FQNEAQ. As DNA, the CDR3 is TGTGCCAGCAGCCAAGCCCGACTAGCGGGAGGGAAAGAGACCCAGTACTTC. Translation gives CASSQARLAGGKETQYF.

The V call is TRBV15, the J call TRBJ1-1; 9 nucleotides agree with TRBD1. CDR3 length: 13 residues. The J segment lost 3 bases and the V segment lost 9 bases, leaving 5 bases of the junction unmatched. From germline, CDR1 is LNHNV and CDR2 YYDKDF (reference sequence). The CDR3 here is CATRQGGDTEAFF. The CDR3 coding sequence is TGTGCCACGAGACAGGGGGGGGACACTGAAGCTTTCTTT.

V usage is TRBV10-3 and J usage is TRBJ2-2, with D tentatively TRBD1 (5 bases). V gave up 3 bases and J gave up 4 bases, with 15 bases separating them. This CDR3 spans 16 amino acids. Germline V CDR1 and CDR2: ENHRY, SYGVKD. Here the CDR3 DNA reads TGTGCCATCAGTGAATCCGGACAAGGCCCCACCGGGGAGCTGTTTTTT. This codes for CAISESGQGPTGELFF.

As for this clonotype: With a much larger clone just one base away, this may be a read error. This chain uses TRBV12-3 or TRBV12-4 with TRBJ1-1; D not resolved. The length of the CDR3 is 13 residues. CDR3 coding DNA: TGTGCCAGCAGAGCGGGCAGCTACACTGAAGCTCTCTTT. Translating it yields CASRAGSYTEALF.

This clonotype was seen a few times. The gene calls are TRBV24-1 and TRBJ2-7; D is possibly TRBD1 or TRBD2 (6 bases each). The V and J ends lost 2 bases and 4 bases respectively, with 17 bases between them. The CDR3 has 16 residues. CDR1 and CDR2 from the germline V gene are KGHDR and SFDVKD. CDR3 residues: CATSDSGANLGYEQYF. The CDR3 DNA reads TGTGCCACCAGTGATTCGGGGGCTAACCTTGGGTACGAGCAGTACTTC.

This clonotype was detected ten times or more. J is TRBJ2-3 and V is TRBV7-9; possible D gene TRBD2, 6 bases. V lost 5 bases and J lost 0, with 18 bases in between. This CDR3 is 17 amino acids long. Germline CDR1 SEHNR, CDR2 FQNEAQ (reference sequence). The CDR3 DNA follows: TGTGCCAGCAGCCCGCCCAGACTAGGCCCTAGCACAGATACGCAGTATTTT. It specifies CASSPPRLGPSTDTQYF.

The V call is TRBV15, the J call TRBJ2-4; TRBD2 aligns across 8 bases. CDR3 length equals 15 residues. With 5 bases clipped from V and 6 bases from J, the junction kept 9 bases outside the gene matches. Germline V CDR1 and CDR2: LNHNV, YYDKDF (reference sequence). CDR3 in DNA: TGTGCCACCAGCGATCTAGCGGGCCTCCTAAACATTCAGTACTTC. Translated: CATSDLAGLLNIQYF.

The table lists this clonotype with many counts. This sequence joins TRBV29-1 and TRBJ2-5, with D hard to call. Trimming took off 5 bases at V and 4 bases at J, with 14 bases between the two ends. Germline values: CDR1 SQVTM, CDR2 ANQGSEA. The CDR3 runs to 13 residues. DNA of the CDR3: TGCAGCGTTCCTCTGGATGGAGTAGAGACCCAGTACTTC. Encoded protein: CSVPLDGVETQYF.

V is TRBV19 and J is TRBJ1-5, with D possibly TRBD1 on 6 matching bases. The CDR3 is 15 residues long. The V gene lost 4 bases and the J gene lost 4 bases, with 14 bases spanning the gap. Germline V lookup: CDR1 LNHDA, CDR2 SQIVND (reference sequence). CDR3 sequence (DNA): TGTGCCAGTAGTAAAATGACAGGACGAAATCAGCCCCAGCATTTT. This translates into CASSKMTGRNQPQHF.

A note on this clonotype: A read error may account for a junction end that differs from germline. The chain uses TRBV6-5 and TRBJ1-2; 7 bases align to TRBD1. The germline gives CDR1 MNHEY, CDR2 SVGAGI. The length of the CDR3 is 14 residues. CDR3 protein: CASIYTTGNYGYTF. As DNA, the CDR3 is TGTGCCAGCATTTACACGACAGGGAACTATGGCTACACCTTC.

The rearrangement links TRBV20-1 to TRBJ1-1; 7 bases match TRBD1. This CDR3 has 13 amino acids. Germline V gene lookup returns CDR1 DFQATT and CDR2 SNEGSKA (reference sequence). V lost 6 bases and J lost 8; bases outside the gene matches: 12. CDR3 protein: CSAGDSEGVEAFF. CDR3 nucleotide sequence: TGCAGTGCCGGGGACAGTGAGGGGGTGGAAGCTTTCTTT.

V usage is TRBV20-1 and J usage is TRBJ1-1; 8 bases map to TRBD1. The germline CDR1 and CDR2 sequences are DFQATT and SNEGSKA (reference sequence). V lost 6 bases, J lost 1 base, and 4 bases stayed unmatched. The CDR3 consists of 13 residues. The CDR3 is CSAWGQANTEAFF. Here the CDR3 DNA reads TGCAGTGCGTGGGGACAGGCGAACACTGAAGCTTTCTTT.

This clonotype has ten or more counts. This chain uses TRBV19 with TRBJ1-1; D is uncertain. This CDR3 is built from 13 residues. The V end was cut by 7 bases, the J end by 1 base, with 10 bases between. Germline CDR1 is LNHDA and CDR2 is SQIVND (reference sequence). The CDR3 region is CASKVAGNTEAFF. DNA of the CDR3: TGTGCCAGTAAGGTCGCAGGGAACACTGAAGCTTTCTTT.

The chain combines TRBV7-9 with TRBJ2-5; 8 nucleotides match TRBD1. CDR3 length equals 13 residues. Germline-derived CDR1 and CDR2 are SEHNR and FQNEAQ (reference sequence). V shed 7 bases, J shed 3 bases, and the junction held 4 bases outside the gene matches. As DNA, the CDR3 is TGTGCCAGCACCCCGACAGGGGAAGAGACCCAGTACTTC. Amino acids: CASTPTGEETQYF.

The rearrangement joins TRBV15 to TRBJ1-5; D unclear. There are 16 residues in the CDR3. CDR1 is LNHNV and CDR2 is YYDKDF in the germline V gene (reference sequence). V was trimmed by 1 base and J by 0 bases, leaving 10 bases between them. CDR3 sequence: CATSRVGSDSNQPQHF. The CDR3 DNA reads as TGTGCCACCAGCAGAGTAGGCAGCGATAGCAATCAGCCCCAGCATTTT.